This T cell receptor (beta chain) was profiled in a study of T-cell memory formation after mild COVID-19. The overall study: Most TCR clusters belonged to a single donor.

At least ten counts were recorded for this clonotype. No antigen is known for it. General study results and limits: A balance of CD4 and CD8 characterized clones contracting day 15 to 85, whereas later expanders leaned CD4+. Some clones that responded were present in memory (sampled pre-infection), which suggests cross-reactive memory joined.

Amplification by 5'RACE using constant-segment primers produced TCR alpha and TCR beta cDNA libraries that carried sample barcodes and UMIs. TCRdb reprocessed the 5' RACE reads via MiXCR and lists one record per CDR3 protein. The sample lists about 350,000 distinct CDR3 sequences; roughly an eighth were seen once. The CDR3 contains 16 residues. Trimming took 2 bases from V and 5 from J; bases not matched to a gene: 9. Per the germline V gene, CDR1 is MRHNA and CDR2 is SNTAGT. The sample was PBMCs or a T cell subset sorted from them (not recorded which). The rearrangement joins TRBV6-4 to TRBJ2-3, with 8 bases lining up with TRBD2. This clonotype originated in a man between 18 and 29 years old who had mild COVID-19 (a few samples of this study predate the infection). Cell type and time point are not known. The CDR3 bases are TGTGCCAGCAGTGACGGGGCGGGGGGACCCGGAGATACGCAGTATTTT. The encoded protein is CASSDGAGGPGDTQYF.